This T cell receptor beta chain appears in the sequencing data of a study of T cell changes during pregnancy in multiple sclerosis. TCRdb's table, derived via immunoSEQ multiplex PCR, lists solely in-frame clones and lacks some. The profile shows 49,000 or so clones, approximately 94% of them singletons. The V gene's germline CDR1 is LGHNA and CDR2 YNFKEQ. V shed 2 bases, J shed 3 bases, and the junction held 2 bases outside the gene matches. The CDR3 runs to 16 residues. This clonotype originated in a female donor with multiple sclerosis, enrolled in a pregnancy study. J is TRBJ2-6 and V is TRBV4-2; 9 bases are a match to TRBD2. The starting material was CD8+ T cells from peripheral blood mononuclear cells, obtained before pregnancy. Here the CDR3 reads CASSQNSGSGANVLTF. The DNA of the CDR3 is TGTGCCAGCAGCCAAAATAGCGGGAGTGGGGCCAACGTCCTGACTTTC.